This TCR beta chain came from a study of blood T cell repertoires in COVID-19. Study-wide background: Samples came from the United States, Italy and Spain, spanning acute and convalescent COVID-19. The analysed material was cDNA or gDNA that came from T cells, B-cell-depleted T cells, or PBMCs.

How the authors handled the data: Amplification from reference gene primers served as the basis for estimated nucleated cell counts. Clones were sequenced by immunoSEQ multiplex PCR, and TCRdb holds only the in-frame ones, with some missing. D and trimming come from the DNA, and the V and J calls and clone size come from that table. The top ten clones hold 1.2% of a sample with 80,000 to 90,000 clones, around nine tenths of them seen once. Deletions cut 0 bases from V and 0 bases from J, with 8 bases between. CDR3 length equals 15 residues. Germline-derived CDR1 and CDR2 are SGHRS and YFSETQ. The rearrangement uses TRBV5-1 and TRBJ2-3; a weak D match, TRBD2 (5 bases). This receptor was taken from an elderly man with active or convalescent COVID-19. Material: peripheral blood. This chain's CDR3 is CASSLDPGSTDTQYF. The CDR3 nucleotides read TGCGCCAGCAGCTTGGATCCGGGAAGCACAGATACGCAGTATTTT.